This T cell receptor beta chain emerged from a study of OX40 agonist ivuxolimab in advanced cancers. This clone was seen only once. The method was immunoSEQ multiplex PCR; TCRdb's version includes in-frame clones alone and lacks a portion of them. The sample consists of some 33,000 clones, 74% of them appearing once. This sample comprised CD4+ or CD8+ T cells sorted from blood, obtained in a trial of the OX40 agonist ivuxolimab. The receptor was isolated from an adult with an advanced solid tumor such as melanoma, head and neck, liver or kidney cancer.

CDR3 region: CASSYRRGNEKLFF. The CDR3 nucleotides read TGTGCCAGCAGTTACAGGAGGGGTAATGAAAAACTGTTTTTT. The chain uses TRBV6-5 and TRBJ1-4; D might be TRBD1 (5 bases). Trimming shortened V by 2 bases and J by 4 bases, and 8 bases separated the two germline ends. The CDR3 contains 14 residues. The V gene's germline CDR1 is MNHEY and CDR2 SVGAGI.